What follows are 27 T cell receptor beta chains derived from one specimen sequenced in a study of spatial heterogeneity in lung cancer. TCRdb recomputed calls from the 5' RACE reads with MiXCR, one row per CDR3 protein. The table includes 60,000 to 80,000 distinct CDR3 sequences, 13% detected once. The time point here: sample taken at primary tumor resection. Material for sequencing was whole RNA from tumor, nontumor lung or frozen PBMC, left unsorted. The material sequenced was PBMCs, taken at surgery. The receptors derive from a male donor with early-stage non-small cell lung cancer.

The CDR3 loop is CASSPRPASEAFF. The CDR3 DNA sequence: TGTGCCAGCAGCCCTAGACCCGCCTCTGAAGCTTTCTTT. The chain employs TRBV7-2 and TRBJ1-1; D gene ambiguous. CDR1 and CDR2 from the germline V gene are SGHTA and FQGNSA. The V gene lost 5 bases and the J gene lost 6 bases, with 13 bases spanning the gap. The CDR3 is made up of 13 amino acids.

This chain uses TRBV5-1 with TRBJ1-1; D is perhaps TRBD1 (5 bases). CDR1 SGHRS and CDR2 YFSETQ come from the germline V gene. The CDR3 consists of 16 residues. Trimming stripped 4 bases from V and 3 bases from J, with 19 bases between. CDR3 bases: TGCGCCAGCAGCGAACAGCATCCCCAGGGCTACACTGAAGCTTTCTTT. Translated: CASSEQHPQGYTEAFF.

This clonotype was observed a few times. The CDR3 here is CSAMTGGNEQYF. The CDR3 nucleotides read TGCAGTGCGATGACAGGGGGCAACGAGCAGTACTTC. The V call is TRBV20-1, the J call TRBJ2-7, with 10 bases matching TRBD1. This CDR3 contains 12 residues. Germline lookup yields CDR1 DFQATT and CDR2 SNEGSKA (reference sequence). The ends lost 6 bases at V and 5 bases at J; junction bases unmatched: 4.

V is TRBV20-1 and J is TRBJ2-3, with D possibly TRBD2 on 5 matching bases. The CDR3 spans 12 residues. Germline CDR1 DFQATT, CDR2 SNEGSKA (reference sequence). Here the CDR3 reads CSVRGSVDTQYF. In DNA, the CDR3 is TGCAGCGTCCGGGGTTCCGTTGATACGCAGTATTTT.

The chain couples TRBV5-4 to TRBJ2-1; D remains unclear. The CDR3 length is 12 residues. The germline V and J ends were trimmed by 3 bases and 6 bases, with 7 bases remaining between them. The V gene's germline CDR1 is SGHNT and CDR2 YYREEE (reference sequence). In DNA form, the CDR3 reads TGTGCCAGCAGCTGGGTCCTCAATGAGCAGTTCTTC. It encodes CASSWVLNEQFF.

The table lists this clonotype with many counts. The rearrangement links TRBV6-2 or TRBV6-3 to TRBJ2-5; D is perhaps TRBD1 (5 bases). The CDR3 consists of 13 residues. The germline V gene encodes CDR1 MNHEY and CDR2 SVGEGT. Trimming removed 1 base at V and 4 bases at J, with 7 bases between. The CDR3 nucleotides are TGTGCCAGCAGTTACTGGGGCGGAGAGACCCAGTACTTC. Residues: CASSYWGGETQYF.

This clonotype was seen repeatedly, ten times or more. The chain combines TRBV9 with TRBJ2-1; TRBD1 agrees at 7 bases. The CDR3 is made up of 12 amino acids. The J segment lost 14 bases and the V segment lost 0 bases, leaving 5 bases of the junction unmatched. CDR1 and CDR2 from the germline V gene are SGDLS and YYNGEE. The CDR3 DNA follows: TGTGCCAGCAGCGTAGATGGGACAGCTGAGTTCTTC. This encodes CASSVDGTAEFF. Filled out from reference TRBV9 and TRBJ2-1, the complete variable domain reads DSGVTQTPKHLITATGQRVTLRCSPRSGDLSVYWYQQSLDQGLQFLIQYYNGEERAKGNILERFSAQQFPDLHSELNLSSLELGDSALYFCASSVDGTAEFFGPGTRLTVL.

This clonotype was detected only a few times. V usage is TRBV24-1 and J usage is TRBJ1-2; TRBD1 might be the D (5 bases). Germline CDR1 and CDR2: KGHDR and SFDVKD. V dropped 8 bases and J dropped 4 bases, with 13 bases sitting between them. The CDR3 extends over 13 amino acids. CDR3 DNA: TGTGCCACCAACCGACCGGGGGGCTATGGCTACACCTTC. Encoded protein: CATNRPGGYGYTF.

The chain combines TRBV7-2 with TRBJ2-5; D unclear. The CDR3 spans 14 residues. V was pared by 2 bases and J by 2 bases, with 9 bases between. Per the germline V gene, CDR1 is SGHTA and CDR2 is FQGNSA. The CDR3 is CASSLFVGQETQYF. As DNA, the CDR3 is TGTGCCAGCAGCTTATTTGTCGGGCAAGAGACCCAGTACTTC.

By frequency in the sample, this clonotype is medium-sized (0.01 to 0.1%). The chain combines TRBV20-1 with TRBJ1-1; 12 bases agree with TRBD1. This CDR3 is 15 amino acids long. Looked up from germline, CDR1 is DFQATT and CDR2 is SNEGSKA (reference sequence). The V and J ends lost 4 bases and 5 bases, in that order; junction bases with no gene match: 8. The CDR3 DNA sequence: TGCAGTGCTACTGGGACAGGGGGCATCGGAACTGAAGCTTTCTTT. Its translation: CSATGTGGIGTEAFF.

This clonotype came up once. One end of the junction fails to match germline, which may point to a read error. The chain is built from TRBV19 and TRBJ2-5, with a weak D call TRBD2 (6 bases). The CDR3 runs 14 residues. The germline gives CDR1 LNHDA, CDR2 SQIVND (reference sequence). Written as DNA, the CDR3 is TGTGCCAGTAACCGAGCGGGCCTCCAAGAGACCCGGTACTTC. Translating it yields CASNRAGLQETRYF.

There are many counts of this clonotype. The chain has TRBV9 and TRBJ1-4, with TRBD1 identical over 9 bases. The CDR3 is made up of 15 amino acids. Germline V CDR1 and CDR2: SGDLS, YYNGEE. V shed 6 bases, J shed 8 bases, and the junction held 11 bases outside the gene matches. In DNA, the CDR3 is TGTGCCAGCACCCGAACAGGGGGCCGTGGAGAAAAACTGTTTTTT. Protein sequence: CASTRTGGRGEKLFF.

The chain combines TRBV7-6 with TRBJ2-7, with D hard to call. CDR3 length: 14 residues. Trimming pared 1 base from V and 0 bases from J, leaving 7 bases between. Germline lookup yields CDR1 SGHVS and CDR2 FNYEAQ. The CDR3 DNA sequence: TGTGCCAGCAGCTTAGACCCAGTCTCCTACGAGCAGTACTTC. Its protein product is CASSLDPVSYEQYF. The variable domain in full, with the rest retrieved from reference TRBV7-6 and TRBJ2-7, is GAGVSQSPRYKVTKRGQDVALRCDPISGHVSLYWYRQALGQGPEFLTYFNYEAQQDKSGLPNDRFSAERPEGSISTLTIQRTEQRDSAMYRCASSLDPVSYEQYFGPGTRLTVT.

This clonotype was found many times. V and J are TRBV9 and TRBJ1-3; possibly TRBD1 for D (5 bases). V lost 0 bases to trimming and J lost 4 bases, with 14 bases between them. The CDR3 is 16 residues long. In germline, CDR1 is SGDLS, CDR2 YYNGEE. CDR3 sequence: CASSVAPQGSGNTIYF. For the CDR3, the DNA is TGTGCCAGCAGCGTAGCCCCCCAGGGTTCAGGAAACACCATATATTTT.

The sample holds a few counts of this clonotype. The chain employs TRBV9 and TRBJ2-7, with 9 bases lining up with TRBD2. V shed 0 bases, J shed 2 bases, and the junction held 3 bases outside the gene matches. The CDR3 loop spans 15 amino acids. Looked up from germline, CDR1 is SGDLS and CDR2 is YYNGEE. The CDR3 here is CASSVGLAATYEQYF. The CDR3 DNA follows: TGTGCCAGCAGCGTAGGACTAGCGGCTACCTACGAGCAGTACTTC.

The chain carries TRBV4-1 and TRBJ1-4, with TRBD1 matching over 10 bases. Germline V gene data show CDR1 as MGHRA and CDR2 as YSYEKL. Unmatched junction bases numbered 5, after V lost 4 bases and J lost 6 bases. The CDR3 sequence is 15 residues long. The CDR3 nucleotides are TGCGCCAGCAGCCGAACCGGGACAGGGGATGAAAAACTGTTTTTT. Encoded protein: CASSRTGTGDEKLFF.

This chain connects TRBV5-1 to TRBJ1-3, with TRBD1 as a possible D gene (5 bases). Germline V gives CDR1 SGHRS, CDR2 YFSETQ. Trimming stripped 0 bases from V and 2 bases from J, with 9 bases between. The CDR3 is 15 residues long. The CDR3 DNA follows: TGCGCCAGCAGCTTGGTGCCGGGGGCTGGAAACACCATATATTTT. Translating it yields CASSLVPGAGNTIYF. The full variable domain, with the rest looked up from reference TRBV5-1 and TRBJ1-3, is KAGVTQTPRYLIKTRGQQVTLSCSPISGHRSVSWYQQTPGQGLQFLFEYFSETQRNKGNFPGRFSGRQFSNSRSEMNVSTLELGDSALYLCASSLVPGAGNTIYFGEGSWLTVV.

This CDR3 is CASSISGAYEQYF. In nucleotides, the CDR3 is TGTGCCAGTAGTATTAGCGGGGCCTACGAGCAGTACTTC. This chain connects TRBV19 to TRBJ2-7, with 8 positions matching TRBD2. CDR1 LNHDA and CDR2 SQIVND come from the germline V gene (reference sequence). The CDR3 runs 13 residues. J was trimmed by 2 bases and V by 3 bases; bases with no gene match: 0.

This chain connects TRBV30 to TRBJ1-3; D unresolved. Trimming took off 3 bases at V and 0 bases at J, with 12 bases between the two ends. CDR3 length equals 15 residues. CDR1 and CDR2 from the germline V gene are GTSNPN and SVGIG (reference sequence). The CDR3 coding sequence is TGTGCCTGGAGGCCCAGCAGGTTCTCTGGAAACACCATATATTTT. It specifies CAWRPSRFSGNTIYF.

This clonotype was seen repeatedly, ten times or more. The chain has TRBV11-2 and TRBJ2-3, with D perhaps matching TRBD1 or TRBD2 (6 bases each). Germline V gene lookup returns CDR1 SGHAT and CDR2 FQNNGV. Trimming took 4 bases from V and 2 from J, leaving 10 bases between them. CDR3 length: 14 amino acids. CDR3 coding DNA: TGTGCCAGCAGCTGGGGGGCTTCCACAGATACGCAGTATTTT. It codes for CASSWGASTDTQYF.

There are many counts of this clonotype. V is TRBV5-1 and J is TRBJ1-1; D not resolved. V was shortened by 3 bases and J by 0 bases, with 15 bases between the two germline ends. The CDR3 loop spans 16 amino acids. Germline-derived CDR1 and CDR2 are SGHRS and YFSETQ. The CDR3 DNA reads as TGCGCCAGCAGCTCCGACGGACGGAGGATGAACACTGAAGCTTTCTTT. Its protein product is CASSSDGRRMNTEAFF.

V and J are TRBV18 and TRBJ1-5; D uncertain. CDR3 length: 16 amino acids. Trimming left V 3 bases short and J 5 bases short, with 17 bases between. Per germline, CDR1 KGHSH and CDR2 LQKENI. The CDR3 loop reads CASSPRSTTTDQPQHF. The CDR3, as DNA: TGTGCCAGCTCACCTCGTTCGACAACTACCGATCAGCCCCAGCATTTT.

Concerning this clonotype itself: Sequence at one end of the junction differs from germline and may be a read error. The chain recombines TRBV7-9 with TRBJ2-3; a weak D match, TRBD2 (6 bases). The CDR3 is 15 residues long. The V gene's germline CDR1 is SEHNR and CDR2 FQNEAQ (reference sequence). CDR3 residues: CVSSSRGGGTDTQYF. CDR3 nucleotide sequence: TGTGTCAGCAGCTCCCGTGGAGGGGGCACAGATACGCAGTATTTT.

The chain carries TRBV6-1 and TRBJ1-1; D gene ambiguous. In germline, CDR1 is MNHNS, CDR2 SASEGT. The V gene lost 2 bases and the J gene lost 7 bases, with 14 bases spanning the gap. This CDR3 spans 14 amino acids. The CDR3 reads CASSELAGSGEAFF. CDR3 coding DNA: TGTGCCAGCAGTGAATTGGCGGGGAGTGGTGAAGCTTTCTTT.

This clonotype occurred many times. This chain links TRBV10-3 with TRBJ2-2; 9 bases align to TRBD1. J gave up 0 bases and V 11 bases, and 1 base lay outside the gene matches. The germline CDR1 and CDR2 sequences are ENHRY and SYGVKD. The CDR3 runs to 13 residues. The CDR3 reads CAGQGTNTGELFF. The CDR3 DNA reads as TGTGCCGGACAGGGGACGAACACCGGGGAGCTGTTTTTT.

This clonotype showed up many times. This chain links TRBV19 with TRBJ2-7; a weak D match, TRBD1 (5 bases). CDR1 is LNHDA and CDR2 is SQIVND in the germline V gene (reference sequence). The CDR3 sequence is 14 residues long. Trimming shortened V by 2 bases and J by 3 bases, and 11 bases separated the two germline ends. CDR3 DNA: TGTGCCAGTAGTATAAAAGGGGTAGTCTACGAGCAGTACTTC. Amino acid sequence: CASSIKGVVYEQYF.

The genes are TRBV12-3 or TRBV12-4 and TRBJ1-1; unclear D gene. CDR3 length: 13 residues. The V and J ends lost 3 bases and 2 bases respectively, with 7 bases between them. This CDR3 reads CASSFVGNTEAFF. The CDR3 nucleotides are TGTGCCAGCAGTTTCGTAGGAAACACTGAAGCTTTCTTT.